One and the same sample provided the 30 T cell receptor beta chains below, sequenced in a study of T-cell memory formation after mild COVID-19. TCRdb independently ran MiXCR on the 5' RACE reads; one entry per CDR3 protein. Here the sample spans 170,000 or so distinct CDR3 sequences, 20% to 25% being singletons. Sequenced input: PBMCs or a T cell subset sorted from them (not recorded which). Every receptor here comes from an adult woman who had mild COVID-19 (a few samples of this study predate the infection). Cell type and time point are not known.

The J gene is TRBJ2-3, the V gene TRBV4-1; D not resolved. This CDR3 has 13 residues. The V and J ends lost 0 bases and 4 bases respectively, with 5 bases between them. CDR1 is MGHRA, CDR2 YSYEKL, per germline. The CDR3 sequence is CASSQEAADTQYF. DNA for the CDR3: TGCGCCAGCAGCCAAGAGGCCGCAGATACGCAGTATTTT.

V usage is TRBV9 and J usage is TRBJ1-2; D remains ambiguous. V lost 1 base, J lost 3 bases, and 10 bases lay in between. CDR1 and CDR2 from the germline V gene are SGDLS and YYNGEE. The length of the CDR3 is 14 residues. The CDR3 loop reads CASSVRRTHYGYTF. Written as DNA, the CDR3 is TGTGCCAGCAGCGTAAGACGAACTCACTATGGCTACACCTTC. Full variable domain (rest looked up from reference TRBV9 and TRBJ1-2): DSGVTQTPKHLITATGQRVTLRCSPRSGDLSVYWYQQSLDQGLQFLIQYYNGEERAKGNILERFSAQQFPDLHSELNLSSLELGDSALYFCASSVRRTHYGYTFGSGTRLTVV.

This clonotype was counted at least ten times. The chain recombines TRBV5-6 with TRBJ2-3, with a tentative D call TRBD2 (6 bases). Per the germline V gene, CDR1 is SGHDT and CDR2 is YYEEEE. This CDR3 region has 14 residues. The V gene lost 4 bases and the J gene lost 4 bases, with 13 bases spanning the gap. The CDR3 DNA reads as TGTGCCAGCAGCCCCGGGACTGGGGCAGATACGCAGTATTTT. As protein: CASSPGTGADTQYF.

The chain carries TRBV7-8 and TRBJ2-1; possibly TRBD2 for D (5 bases). The CDR3 covers 15 residues. The germline CDR1 and CDR2 sequences are SGHVS and FQNEAQ. V lost 1 base, J lost 8 bases, and 15 bases lay in between. This chain's CDR3 is CASSLEARAVYEQFF. The DNA of the CDR3 is TGTGCCAGCAGCTTAGAGGCTAGAGCGGTCTATGAGCAGTTCTTC.

This clonotype came up a few times. This chain uses TRBV30 with TRBJ2-3, with D tentatively TRBD1 or TRBD2 (5 bases each). V gave up 2 bases and J gave up 6 bases, with 18 bases separating them. The CDR3 spans 15 residues. The V gene's germline CDR1 is GTSNPN and CDR2 SVGIG (reference sequence). CDR3 residues: CAWSWGSYYEDTQYF. In DNA, the CDR3 is TGTGCCTGGAGTTGGGGGTCGTACTATGAGGATACGCAGTATTTT.

The rearrangement joins TRBV19 to TRBJ1-1; a weak D match, TRBD1 (5 bases). Trimming removed 3 bases from V and 0 bases from J, with 14 bases in between. The CDR3 loop spans 16 amino acids. Germline V CDR1 and CDR2: LNHDA, SQIVND (reference sequence). The CDR3 nucleotides are TGTGCCAGTAGTATGTTGGGAGGGGCCGTGAACACTGAAGCTTTCTTT. Its translation is CASSMLGGAVNTEAFF.

The sample holds a few counts of this clonotype. The chain employs TRBV9 and TRBJ1-1, with a weak D call TRBD1 (5 bases). The ends were cut back, 0 bases at V and 3 bases at J, with 21 bases in the middle. There are 18 residues in the CDR3. The germline CDR1 and CDR2 sequences are SGDLS and YYNGEE. CDR3 loop: CASSVESYPGEMDTEAFF. CDR3 coding DNA: TGTGCCAGCAGCGTAGAATCTTATCCGGGGGAAATGGACACTGAAGCTTTCTTT.

The genes are TRBV29-1 and TRBJ2-7; D is unclear. Trimming pared 2 bases from V and 0 bases from J, leaving 14 bases between. The CDR3 has 15 residues. Germline V gene data show CDR1 as SQVTM and CDR2 as ANQGSEA. In DNA, the CDR3 is TGCAGCGTTGAAAGCGCCACTCGATACTCCTACGAGCAGTACTTC. Amino acids: CSVESATRYSYEQYF.

This clonotype was recorded a few times. The chain is built from TRBV10-3 and TRBJ2-3; D perhaps matches TRBD2 (6 bases). The length of the CDR3 is 16 residues. Deletions cut 6 bases from V and 4 bases from J, with 20 bases between. Per the germline V gene, CDR1 is ENHRY and CDR2 is SYGVKD. CDR3 nucleotides: TGTGCCATCAGGGAAGGGTTCCGGGGACTGTCAGATACGCAGTATTTT. Residues: CAIREGFRGLSDTQYF.

The chain couples TRBV20-1 to TRBJ1-1; D unclear. CDR1 and CDR2 (germline): DFQATT, SNEGSKA (reference sequence). V lost 0 bases, J lost 12 bases, and 2 bases lay in between. The CDR3 contains 8 residues. The CDR3 DNA reads as TGCAGTGCTAGAGAGCCTTTCTTT. It specifies CSAREPFF.

This clonotype was seen a handful of times. This chain joins TRBV30 and TRBJ1-3, with a possible D match to TRBD1 (5 bases). The CDR3 is made up of 13 amino acids. Germline V gene lookup returns CDR1 GTSNPN and CDR2 SVGIG (reference sequence). The V and J ends lost 0 bases and 12 bases respectively, with 15 bases between them. CDR3: CAWSVQDREVIYF. The CDR3 region has the DNA TGTGCCTGGAGTGTACAAGACAGAGAGGTCATATATTTT.

The chain recombines TRBV20-1 with TRBJ2-7, with TRBD2 identical over 7 bases. The junction had 4 bases not matched to a gene; V was cut back by 2 bases and J by 3 bases. CDR3 length equals 13 residues. Per germline, CDR1 DFQATT and CDR2 SNEGSKA (reference sequence). In DNA form, the CDR3 reads TGCAGTGCTAGATCCCGGGGGGACTACGAGCAGTACTTC. It encodes CSARSRGDYEQYF.

The genes are TRBV7-9 and TRBJ2-7, with D uncertain. The germline CDR1 and CDR2 sequences are SEHNR and FQNEAQ (reference sequence). Between the trimmed V and J ends, which lost 4 bases and 12 bases, there was a span of 16 bases. The length of the CDR3 is 12 residues. In DNA form, the CDR3 reads TGTGCCAGCAGCTCCGTGACCGCCCCGTGGTACTTC. As protein: CASSSVTAPWYF.

The genes are TRBV7-9 and TRBJ1-5; TRBD1 matches at 7 bases. J was trimmed by 6 bases and V by 1 base; bases with no gene match: 0. CDR3 length: 13 residues. Germline-derived CDR1 and CDR2 are SEHNR and FQNEAQ (reference sequence). CDR3 coding DNA: TGTGCCAGCAGCTTAGAGGGGGCTCAGCCCCAGCATTTT. It translates to CASSLEGAQPQHF.

The chain uses TRBV9 and TRBJ2-1; 15 nucleotides agree with TRBD2. The length of the CDR3 is 19 residues. V trimming: 1 base; J trimming: 1 base; junction bases outside the gene matches: 6. CDR1 is SGDLS, CDR2 YYNGEE, per germline. The CDR3 loop reads CASSVLGLAGGPSYNEQFF. CDR3 sequence (DNA): TGTGCCAGCAGCGTACTGGGACTAGCGGGGGGCCCTTCCTACAATGAGCAGTTCTTC.

As for this clonotype: The junction shows a germline mismatch at one end, possibly a read error. The chain carries TRBV11-3 and TRBJ2-3; 11 positions agree with TRBD2. The CDR3 contains 18 residues. CDR1 and CDR2 from the germline V gene are SGHNT and YENEEA. This chain's CDR3 is CASTLAGGSIYSTDTQYF. CDR3 coding DNA: TGTGCCAGCACCTTAGCGGGAGGGTCGATCTATAGCACAGATACGCAGTATTTT.

The chain has TRBV2 and TRBJ2-7; D possibly uses TRBD1 or TRBD2 (5 bases each). The V end lost 10 bases, the J end lost 1 base, and 11 bases lay between the germline ends. CDR3 length: 12 residues. Germline V gene data show CDR1 as SNHLY and CDR2 as FYNNEI. CDR3 DNA sequence: TGTGCCACGGGGCTAGCTTCCTACGAGCAGTACTTC. This codes for CATGLASYEQYF. Variable domain in full (rest from reference TRBV2 and TRBJ2-7): EPEVTQTPSHQVTQMGQEVILRCVPISNHLYFYWYRQILGQKVEFLVSFYNNEISEKSEIFDDQFSVERPDGSNFTLKIRSTKLEDSAMYFCATGLASYEQYFGPGTRLTVT.

This chain connects TRBV24-1 to TRBJ1-5; 10 bases align to TRBD1. CDR1 is KGHDR and CDR2 is SFDVKD in the germline V gene. The trim removed 5 bases at V and 3 bases at J, leaving 12 bases unmatched. The CDR3 consists of 18 residues. In nucleotides, the CDR3 is TGTGCCACCAGTGCGGGGACAGGGGTTTATGGACACAATCAGCCCCAGCATTTT. Translated, it gives CATSAGTGVYGHNQPQHF.

This clonotype has a handful of counts. This rearrangement joins TRBV15 to TRBJ2-3, with D possibly being TRBD1 or TRBD2 (6 bases each). Germline loops: CDR1 LNHNV, CDR2 YYDKDF (reference sequence). Trimming pared 8 bases from V and 0 bases from J, leaving 12 bases between. This CDR3 has 14 residues. The CDR3 DNA reads as TGTGCCACCGCCGGAGGGGGAAGCACAGATACGCAGTATTTT. It is translated as CATAGGGSTDTQYF.

This clonotype was recorded a few times. The chain links TRBV5-1 to TRBJ1-2; tentatively, D is TRBD1 (6 bases). The germline V gene has CDR1 SGHRS and CDR2 YFSETQ. The germline V and J ends were trimmed by 2 bases and 4 bases, with 18 bases remaining between them. This CDR3 has 16 amino acids. The CDR3 sequence is CASSFGTYRAGYGYTF. The DNA of the CDR3 is TGCGCCAGCAGCTTTGGGACATATAGAGCGGGCTATGGCTACACCTTC.

This chain links TRBV4-1 with TRBJ2-1, with TRBD2 as a possible D gene (6 bases). The CDR3 has 15 amino acids. Germline CDR1 reads MGHRA; CDR2 reads YSYEKL. The germline V and J ends were trimmed by 4 bases and 6 bases, with 16 bases remaining between them. In DNA, the CDR3 is TGCGCCAGCAGCCTCGAGAGCACTAGCCCCAATGAGCAGTTCTTC. Amino acid sequence: CASSLESTSPNEQFF.

This clonotype was seen a few times. The V call is TRBV20-1, the J call TRBJ1-1, with TRBD1 as a possible D gene (6 bases). Trimming took 0 bases from V and 4 from J, leaving 12 bases between them. This CDR3 spans 14 amino acids. Per germline, CDR1 DFQATT and CDR2 SNEGSKA (reference sequence). The CDR3 region has the DNA TGCAGTGCTAGAGATCGGGTCAGGGGCACTGAAGCTTTCTTT. It codes for CSARDRVRGTEAFF.

This clonotype has more than one count but fewer than ten. This chain joins TRBV7-9 and TRBJ2-5; 11 bases align to TRBD2. The junction had 4 bases not matched to a gene; V was cut back by 3 bases and J by 1 base. The germline V gene has CDR1 SEHNR and CDR2 FQNEAQ (reference sequence). The length of the CDR3 is 16 residues. The CDR3 coding sequence is TGTGCCAGCAGCTTCCCGGGACTAGCGGCCCAAGAGACCCAGTACTTC. This encodes CASSFPGLAAQETQYF.

This clonotype turned up a few times. J is TRBJ2-5 and V is TRBV20-1; D unresolved. The CDR3 loop spans 15 amino acids. Trimming pared 3 bases from V and 2 bases from J, leaving 16 bases between. In germline, CDR1 is DFQATT, CDR2 SNEGSKA (reference sequence). CDR3 nucleotides: TGCAGTGCTAGTTCCCTAGGCGAGATACAAGAGACCCAGTACTTC. Its protein product is CSASSLGEIQETQYF.

A few counts support this clonotype. The chain recombines TRBV29-1 with TRBJ2-1; the match to TRBD2 covers 8 bases. This CDR3 region has 13 residues. Germline CDR1 is SQVTM and CDR2 is ANQGSEA. Losses at the gene ends were 2 bases for V and 5 bases for J; bases not matched to a gene: 2. As DNA, the CDR3 is TGCAGCGTTGAAAGCGGGGGTAACAATGAGCAGTTCTTC. This encodes CSVESGGNNEQFF.

The chain employs TRBV7-6 and TRBJ1-5; D call uncertain. The V and J ends lost 2 bases and 1 base respectively, with 12 bases between them. From germline, CDR1 is SGHVS and CDR2 FNYEAQ. This CDR3 has 16 residues. CDR3 loop: CASSLRPPGSNQPQHF. The CDR3 bases are TGTGCCAGCAGCTTAAGGCCCCCAGGCAGCAATCAGCCCCAGCATTTT.

This chain links TRBV7-8 with TRBJ2-1; D not resolved. CDR3 length: 13 amino acids. Germline assignment: CDR1 SGHVS and CDR2 FQNEAQ. Trimming cost V 4 bases and J 6 bases, with 10 bases left between them. This chain's CDR3 is CASSSRPVNEQFF. The DNA of the CDR3 is TGTGCCAGCAGCTCCCGACCGGTCAATGAGCAGTTCTTC.

This clonotype appeared a few times. The chain links TRBV11-3 to TRBJ2-3; 10 bases fit TRBD1. Germline V CDR1 and CDR2: SGHNT, YENEEA. The CDR3 is made up of 15 amino acids. Trimming took 5 bases from V and 5 from J; bases not matched to a gene: 7. The CDR3 region is CASSARQGAGDTQYF. The CDR3 nucleotides read TGTGCCAGCAGCGCGAGACAGGGGGCTGGAGATACGCAGTATTTT.

This clonotype appeared a few times. The rearrangement links TRBV2 to TRBJ2-1; a weak D match, TRBD2 (6 bases). The V gene lost 4 bases and the J gene lost 4 bases, with 11 bases spanning the gap. The CDR3 sequence is 14 residues long. Germline CDR1 is SNHLY and CDR2 is FYNNEI. CDR3 DNA: TGTGCCAGCAGTGTAGCGACTAGGTACAATGAGCAGTTCTTC. Protein product: CASSVATRYNEQFF.

The chain uses TRBV9 and TRBJ1-3; D gene unclear. The CDR3 has 14 amino acids. Trimming took off 2 bases at V and 0 bases at J, with 6 bases between the two ends. Germline CDR1 is SGDLS and CDR2 is YYNGEE. The CDR3 sequence: CASSVVRSGNTIYF. The CDR3 nucleotides are TGTGCCAGCAGCGTTGTACGCTCTGGAAACACCATATATTTT.